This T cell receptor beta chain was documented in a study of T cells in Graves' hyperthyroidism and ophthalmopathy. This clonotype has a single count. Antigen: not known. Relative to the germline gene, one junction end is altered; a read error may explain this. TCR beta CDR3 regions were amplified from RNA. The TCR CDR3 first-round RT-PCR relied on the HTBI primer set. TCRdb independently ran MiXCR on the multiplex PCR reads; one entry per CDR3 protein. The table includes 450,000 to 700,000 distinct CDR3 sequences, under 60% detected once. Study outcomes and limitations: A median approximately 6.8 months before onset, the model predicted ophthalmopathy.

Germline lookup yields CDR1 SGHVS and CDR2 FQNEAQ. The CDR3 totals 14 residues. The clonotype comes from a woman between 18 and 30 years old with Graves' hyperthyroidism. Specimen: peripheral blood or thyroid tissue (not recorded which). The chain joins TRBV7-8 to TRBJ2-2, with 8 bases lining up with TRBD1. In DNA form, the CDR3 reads TGTACCAGCAACCGGGACAGGCGGACCGGGGAGCTGTTTTTT. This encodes CTSNRDRRTGELFF.